A selection of T cell receptor beta chains follows, all from one sample in a study of neurological immune-mediated disorders. Each CDR3 protein is one row after TCRdb ran MiXCR on the 5' RACE reads. This table has approximately 82,000 distinct CDR3 sequences, just over 2.5% appearing once. The sample consisted of PBMCs. All receptors come from a woman aged 30 to 39 with multiple sclerosis. Both conserved end residues are part of each CDR3. The D gene is left open where the match is weak. Part of the rows lack a size; the others show once, few, many or a class for expanded clones.

TRBJ2-1	TRBD2	many	TRBV4-3	TGCGCCAGCAGCCAAGTAGTGGGACTAGCGGGAGTTAATGAGCAGTTCTTC	CASSQVVGLAGVNEQFF
TRBJ1-2	NA	many	TRBV20-1	TGCAGTGCCGGGACACTCTATGGCTACACCTTC	CSAGTLYGYTF
TRBJ1-4	NA	NA	TRBV24-1	TGTGCCACCAGTGATCCCCGGGACACTAATGAAAAACTGTTTTTT	CATSDPRDTNEKLFF
TRBJ2-5	TRBD2	many	TRBV20-1	TGCAGTGCTAGAGATTCCGGACTAGCGGGATTAGAGACCCAGTACTTC	CSARDSGLAGLETQYF
TRBJ1-4	NA	NA	TRBV9	TGTGCCAGCAGCGTAGCCCCTGCAACTAATGAAAAACTGTTTTTT	CASSVAPATNEKLFF
TRBJ2-1	TRBD2	many	TRBV15	TGTGCCACCAGCAGGCTCCTAGCGGACGACTACAATGAGCAGTTCTTC	CATSRLLADDYNEQFF
TRBJ2-7	NA	many	TRBV7-2	TGTGCCAGCAGCTTTTACGCAGGGGTCTACGAGCAGTACTTC	CASSFYAGVYEQYF
TRBJ1-1	TRBD1	many	TRBV7-2	TGTGCCACCGCCAGGGGACAGGACACTGAAGCTTTCTTT	CATARGQDTEAFF
TRBJ1-3	NA	many	TRBV11-2	TGTGCCAGCAGCTTAGCCCCGGGTGGGTCTGGAAACACCATATATTTT	CASSLAPGGSGNTIYF
TRBJ2-2	NA	many	TRBV5-1	TGCGCCAGCAGCTTGGGATCGGTCGTTGGGGAGCTGTTTTTT	CASSLGSVVGELFF
TRBJ1-1	TRBD1	many	TRBV4-3	TGCGCCAGCAGCCCTAGACAGGGAGGGGACACTGAAGCTTTCTTT	CASSPRQGGDTEAFF
TRBJ1-2	NA	many	TRBV5-1	TGCGCCAGCAGCTTGGGGGACTCAGCCCCGTATGGCTACACCTTC	CASSLGDSAPYGYTF
TRBJ2-1	NA	many	TRBV20-1	TGCAGTGCTAGAGGGGACCGGGGCAATGAGCAGTTCTTC	CSARGDRGNEQFF
TRBJ2-1	TRBD2	many	TRBV7-9	TGTGCCAGCAGCCGGACTAGCGGAAATGAGCAGTTCTTC	CASSRTSGNEQFF
TRBJ2-5	TRBD2	many	TRBV20-1	TGCAGTGCAGTAGCGGGAGGAAGGGAGACCCAGTACTTC	CSAVAGGRETQYF
TRBJ2-7	NA	NA	TRBV29-1	TGCAGCGACGGACAGACTACCTGCGAGCAGTACTTC	CSDGQTTCEQYF
TRBJ2-3	NA	many	TRBV7-9	TGTGCCAGCAGCTTTTCGTCAGATACGCAGTATTTT	CASSFSSDTQYF
TRBJ2-6	TRBD1	many	TRBV7-2	TGTGCCAGCAGCCACAGGGGGCTGAGGCTCTCCGGTGGTGGGGCCAACGTCCTGACTTTC	CASSHRGLRLSGGGANVLTF
TRBJ1-2	NA	many	TRBV20-1	TGCAGTGCTAGGTATCCGGGGGGCTACACCTTC	CSARYPGGYTF
TRBJ1-1	NA	many	TRBV12-3/TRBV12-4	TGTGCCAGCAGGCCTAACCAGGGAGGGGGGCGAGCTTTCTTT	CASRPNQGGGRAFF
TRBJ2-1	TRBD2	many	TRBV20-1	TGCAGTGCTAGTCGTCCCGGGACTAGCGGGAGCCATCGTGGGTCCTACAATGAGCAGTTCTTC	CSASRPGTSGSHRGSYNEQFF
TRBJ2-7	NA	many	TRBV11-2	TGTGCCAGCAGCTTAGGAAGAGGGGGGTCCTACGAGCAGTACTTC	CASSLGRGGSYEQYF